The rows below give T cell receptor beta chains drawn from one sample of a study of T cells in Graves' hyperthyroidism and ophthalmopathy. TCRdb re-called the multiplex PCR reads with MiXCR, one entry per CDR3 protein. The sample contains approximately 690,000 distinct CDR3 sequences, around 20% of which appear only once. The sample consisted of blood. The source is a man aged 25 to 40 with Graves' ophthalmopathy. CDR3s include the opening cysteine and the closing phenylalanine or tryptophan. Each record gives: CDR3 protein, CDR3 DNA, J gene, D gene, V gene, clone size. D genes are given only for firm matches. Expanded clones get a size class; other rows say once, few or many, or leave the size out.

CDR3 protein: CASSFSGGEQYF; CDR3 DNA: TGTGCCAGCAGTTTTTCGGGGGGCGAGCAGTACTTC; J gene: TRBJ2-7; D gene: TRBD2; V gene: TRBV27; clone size: few
CDR3 protein: CASSQAGDTEAFF; CDR3 DNA: TGTGCCAGCAGCCAAGCGGGGGATACTGAAGCTTTCTTT; J gene: TRBJ1-1; D gene: NA; V gene: TRBV3-1; clone size: many
CDR3 protein: CSALDYEQYF; CDR3 DNA: TGCAGTGCTCTGGACTACGAGCAGTACTTC; J gene: TRBJ2-7; D gene: NA; V gene: TRBV20-1; clone size: NA
CDR3 protein: CASTAGRGDTDTQYF; CDR3 DNA: TGTGCCAGCACCGCGGGAAGGGGGGACACAGATACGCAGTATTTT; J gene: TRBJ2-3; D gene: NA; V gene: TRBV2; clone size: few
CDR3 protein: CASTPGAAGRNEQFF; CDR3 DNA: TGTGCCAGTACCCCAGGGGCAGCGGGTCGCAATGAGCAGTTCTTC; J gene: TRBJ2-1; D gene: NA; V gene: TRBV19; clone size: NA
CDR3 protein: CASSSIQGAGNTIYF; CDR3 DNA: TGTGCCAGCAGCTCAATACAGGGAGCTGGAAACACCATATATTTT; J gene: TRBJ1-3; D gene: NA; V gene: TRBV7-6; clone size: NA
CDR3 protein: CASSETTSSYEQYF; CDR3 DNA: TGTGCCAGCAGTGAAACTACCAGCTCCTACGAGCAGTACTTC; J gene: TRBJ2-7; D gene: NA; V gene: TRBV2; clone size: many
CDR3 protein: CASSLAQGLNEKLFF; CDR3 DNA: TGTGCCAGCAGCTTAGCACAGGGCCTTAATGAAAAACTGTTTTTT; J gene: TRBJ1-4; D gene: NA; V gene: TRBV7-6; clone size: few
CDR3 protein: CASSPGVAGGPYNEQFF; CDR3 DNA: TGTGCCAGCAGTCCCGGTGTAGCGGGAGGGCCCTACAATGAGCAGTTCTTC; J gene: TRBJ2-1; D gene: TRBD2; V gene: TRBV28; clone size: many
CDR3 protein: CASRVQGATTEAFF; CDR3 DNA: TGTGCCAGCAGGGTACAGGGAGCTACCACTGAAGCTTTCTTT; J gene: TRBJ1-1; D gene: NA; V gene: TRBV6-1; clone size: few
CDR3 protein: CASSQGLGSEQFF; CDR3 DNA: TGTGCCAGCAGCCAAGGCTTGGGATCTGAGCAGTTCTTC; J gene: TRBJ2-1; D gene: NA; V gene: TRBV3-1; clone size: few
CDR3 protein: CASRVAGDRYEQYF; CDR3 DNA: TGTGCCAGCCGGGTGGCGGGAGACCGTTACGAGCAGTACTTC; J gene: TRBJ2-7; D gene: TRBD2; V gene: TRBV6-2/TRBV6-3; clone size: NA
CDR3 protein: CASSQEGPNTEAFF; CDR3 DNA: TGTGCCAGCAGCCAAGAAGGACCTAACACTGAAGCTTTCTTT; J gene: TRBJ1-1; D gene: NA; V gene: TRBV14; clone size: NA
CDR3 protein: CASSEAVSNQPQHF; CDR3 DNA: TGTGCCAGCAGTGAGGCGGTTAGCAATCAGCCCCAGCATTTT; J gene: TRBJ1-5; D gene: NA; V gene: TRBV2; clone size: many
CDR3 protein: CASSVTGRVTGELFF; CDR3 DNA: TGTGCCAGCAGCGTAACAGGGAGGGTCACCGGGGAGCTGTTTTTT; J gene: TRBJ2-2; D gene: NA; V gene: TRBV9; clone size: NA
CDR3 protein: CASSKSGGEYNEQFF; CDR3 DNA: TGTGCCAGCAGCAAAAGCGGGGGGGAGTACAATGAGCAGTTCTTC; J gene: TRBJ2-1; D gene: TRBD2; V gene: TRBV9; clone size: NA
CDR3 protein: CASSYFRDNNYEQYF; CDR3 DNA: TGTGCCAGCAGTTACTTCCGGGACAACAACTACGAGCAGTACTTC; J gene: TRBJ2-7; D gene: NA; V gene: TRBV6-2/TRBV6-3; clone size: few
CDR3 protein: CASGAQGTGNTIYF; CDR3 DNA: TGTGCCAGTGGCGCACAGGGGACCGGAAACACCATATATTTT; J gene: TRBJ1-3; D gene: TRBD1; V gene: TRBV19; clone size: once
CDR3 protein: CASSFGQLAFF; CDR3 DNA: TGCGCCAGCAGCTTTGGTCAGCTGGCTTTCTTT; J gene: TRBJ1-1; D gene: NA; V gene: TRBV5-1; clone size: many
CDR3 protein: CASSRSGTDYEQYF; CDR3 DNA: TGTGCCAGTAGTAGATCCGGGACAGATTACGAGCAGTACTTC; J gene: TRBJ2-7; D gene: TRBD1; V gene: TRBV19; clone size: NA
CDR3 protein: CASSERGETTNEKLFF; CDR3 DNA: TGTGCCAGCAGTGAACGGGGAGAAACAACTAATGAAAAACTGTTTTTT; J gene: TRBJ1-4; D gene: NA; V gene: TRBV2; clone size: NA
CDR3 protein: CASSTPGQGVPEQFF; CDR3 DNA: TGTGCCAGCAGTACGCCGGGACAGGGTGTCCCTGAGCAGTTCTTC; J gene: TRBJ2-1; D gene: TRBD1; V gene: TRBV28; clone size: few
CDR3 protein: CASSYSGAYNEQFF; CDR3 DNA: TGTGCCAGCAGTTATAGCGGGGCCTACAATGAGCAGTTCTTC; J gene: TRBJ2-1; D gene: TRBD2; V gene: TRBV12-3/TRBV12-4; clone size: few
CDR3 protein: CASSVGVQPQHF; CDR3 DNA: TGTGCCAGCAGTGTTGGGGTCCAGCCCCAGCATTTT; J gene: TRBJ1-5; D gene: NA; V gene: TRBV2; clone size: NA
CDR3 protein: CASSPHPGQVVTGELFF; CDR3 DNA: TGCGCCAGCAGCCCCCATCCGGGACAGGTCGTCACCGGGGAGCTGTTTTTT; J gene: TRBJ2-2; D gene: TRBD1; V gene: TRBV5-1; clone size: NA
CDR3 protein: CASSFHRQGWTEAFF; CDR3 DNA: TGTGCCAGCAGTTTTCACAGGCAGGGGTGGACTGAAGCTTTCTTT; J gene: TRBJ1-1; D gene: NA; V gene: TRBV12-3/TRBV12-4; clone size: NA
CDR3 protein: CASPQVVGTGTSGANVLTF; CDR3 DNA: TGTGCCAGCCCCCAGGTAGTCGGGACAGGGACCTCTGGGGCCAACGTCCTGACTTTC; J gene: TRBJ2-6; D gene: TRBD1; V gene: TRBV7-2; clone size: NA
CDR3 protein: CASSPPDYPAYEQYF; CDR3 DNA: TGTGCCAGCAGTCCCCCCGACTACCCTGCCTACGAGCAGTACTTC; J gene: TRBJ2-7; D gene: NA; V gene: TRBV28; clone size: few
CDR3 protein: CASSSPWDEGQETQYF; CDR3 DNA: TGTGCCAGCAGCTCTCCCTGGGACGAAGGGCAAGAGACCCAGTACTTC; J gene: TRBJ2-5; D gene: NA; V gene: TRBV7-9; clone size: few
CDR3 protein: CASSQEGTRLTEAFF; CDR3 DNA: TGCGCCAGCAGCCAAGAGGGAACGCGGTTGACTGAAGCTTTCTTT; J gene: TRBJ1-1; D gene: NA; V gene: TRBV4-1; clone size: once
CDR3 protein: CATSARSEGHPEAFF; CDR3 DNA: TGTGCCACCAGCGCCCGGAGTGAGGGGCACCCTGAAGCTTTCTTT; J gene: TRBJ1-1; D gene: NA; V gene: TRBV15; clone size: NA
CDR3 protein: CATSDPGTSGNNEQYF; CDR3 DNA: TGTGCCACCAGTGACCCCGGGACTAGCGGTAACAACGAGCAGTACTTC; J gene: TRBJ2-7; D gene: TRBD2; V gene: TRBV24-1; clone size: many
CDR3 protein: CASTVGQGGEQYF; CDR3 DNA: TGTGCCAGCACCGTGGGACAGGGAGGCGAGCAGTACTTC; J gene: TRBJ2-7; D gene: TRBD1; V gene: TRBV2; clone size: many
CDR3 protein: CASSLDRYSYEQYF; CDR3 DNA: TGTGCCAGCAGCTTAGATCGGTACTCCTACGAGCAGTACTTC; J gene: TRBJ2-7; D gene: NA; V gene: TRBV11-3; clone size: NA
CDR3 protein: CAIKALGETQYF; CDR3 DNA: TGTGCCATCAAGGCACTAGGAGAGACCCAGTACTTC; J gene: TRBJ2-5; D gene: NA; V gene: TRBV10-3; clone size: few
CDR3 protein: CASVPSSGANVLTF; CDR3 DNA: TGTGCCAGCGTGCCTTCATCTGGGGCCAACGTCCTGACTTTC; J gene: TRBJ2-6; D gene: NA; V gene: TRBV12-3/TRBV12-4; clone size: NA
CDR3 protein: CASSGGLAPYNEQFF; CDR3 DNA: TGTGCCAGCAGTGGAGGCCTAGCGCCCTACAATGAGCAGTTCTTC; J gene: TRBJ2-1; D gene: NA; V gene: TRBV5-4; clone size: NA
CDR3 protein: CASSYSVLAALYEQYF; CDR3 DNA: TGTGCCAGCAGTTACTCAGTACTAGCGGCCCTCTACGAGCAGTACTTC; J gene: TRBJ2-7; D gene: TRBD2; V gene: TRBV6-2/TRBV6-3; clone size: NA
CDR3 protein: CSARDNRQDNQPQHF; CDR3 DNA: TGCAGTGCTAGAGATAATCGACAGGATAATCAGCCCCAGCATTTT; J gene: TRBJ1-5; D gene: NA; V gene: TRBV20-1; clone size: NA
CDR3 protein: CAVTPSGRAVPNEQFF; CDR3 DNA: TGTGCCGTCACCCCGAGCGGGAGGGCCGTTCCCAATGAGCAGTTCTTC; J gene: TRBJ2-1; D gene: TRBD2; V gene: TRBV10-3; clone size: few
CDR3 protein: CASSQLGAYNEQFF; CDR3 DNA: TGTGCCAGCAGCCAATTAGGGGCTTACAATGAGCAGTTCTTC; J gene: TRBJ2-1; D gene: NA; V gene: TRBV9; clone size: NA
CDR3 protein: CASSQDLDNSPLHF; CDR3 DNA: TGTGCCAGCAGCCAAGATCTAGACAATTCACCCCTCCACTTT; J gene: TRBJ1-6; D gene: NA; V gene: TRBV4-2; clone size: few
CDR3 protein: CASSVVTGTGGWDEQFF; CDR3 DNA: TGCGCCAGCAGCGTAGTTACCGGGACAGGGGGCTGGGATGAGCAGTTCTTC; J gene: TRBJ2-1; D gene: TRBD1; V gene: TRBV5-1; clone size: many
CDR3 protein: CASSFSNRDFNQPQHF; CDR3 DNA: TGTGCCAGCAGCTTCTCTAACCGGGACTTCAATCAGCCCCAGCATTTT; J gene: TRBJ1-5; D gene: NA; V gene: TRBV5-6; clone size: NA
CDR3 protein: CASYLSGKSYNEQFF; CDR3 DNA: TGTGCCAGTTACCTTAGCGGAAAGTCCTACAATGAGCAGTTCTTC; J gene: TRBJ2-1; D gene: NA; V gene: TRBV19; clone size: few
CDR3 protein: CSAVTGGGTEAFF; CDR3 DNA: TGCAGTGCCGTCACAGGTGGGGGGACTGAAGCTTTCTTT; J gene: TRBJ1-1; D gene: NA; V gene: TRBV20-1; clone size: many
CDR3 protein: CSARVTVSNTEAFF; CDR3 DNA: TGCAGTGCTAGAGTTACAGTATCGAACACTGAAGCTTTCTTT; J gene: TRBJ1-1; D gene: NA; V gene: TRBV20-1; clone size: many
CDR3 protein: CASSLWSGAQETQYF; CDR3 DNA: TGTGCCAGCAGTTTATGGAGCGGGGCCCAAGAGACCCAGTACTTC; J gene: TRBJ2-5; D gene: TRBD2; V gene: TRBV28; clone size: NA
CDR3 protein: CASRLRGGREKLFF; CDR3 DNA: TGTGCCAGCAGATTAAGGGGAGGGAGGGAAAAACTGTTTTTT; J gene: TRBJ1-4; D gene: NA; V gene: TRBV2; clone size: many
CDR3 protein: CAWSKFGVLGYGYTF; CDR3 DNA: TGTGCCTGGAGTAAGTTTGGTGTCCTCGGGTATGGCTACACCTTC; J gene: TRBJ1-2; D gene: NA; V gene: TRBV30; clone size: few
CDR3 protein: CASSMGTSESSYNEQFF; CDR3 DNA: TGTGCCAGTAGTATGGGGACTAGCGAGTCCTCATACAATGAGCAGTTCTTC; J gene: TRBJ2-1; D gene: TRBD2; V gene: TRBV19; clone size: few
CDR3 protein: CASRIRWRGGVADTQYF; CDR3 DNA: TGTGCCAGCAGGATAAGGTGGAGGGGGGGCGTGGCAGATACGCAGTATTTT; J gene: TRBJ2-3; D gene: NA; V gene: TRBV28; clone size: NA
CDR3 protein: CSARGSGREAFF; CDR3 DNA: TGCAGTGCTAGGGGGTCAGGGCGTGAAGCTTTCTTT; J gene: TRBJ1-1; D gene: NA; V gene: TRBV20-1; clone size: NA
CDR3 protein: CSVVDRNYGYTF; CDR3 DNA: TGCAGCGTTGTTGATAGGAACTATGGCTACACCTTC; J gene: TRBJ1-2; D gene: NA; V gene: TRBV29-1; clone size: NA